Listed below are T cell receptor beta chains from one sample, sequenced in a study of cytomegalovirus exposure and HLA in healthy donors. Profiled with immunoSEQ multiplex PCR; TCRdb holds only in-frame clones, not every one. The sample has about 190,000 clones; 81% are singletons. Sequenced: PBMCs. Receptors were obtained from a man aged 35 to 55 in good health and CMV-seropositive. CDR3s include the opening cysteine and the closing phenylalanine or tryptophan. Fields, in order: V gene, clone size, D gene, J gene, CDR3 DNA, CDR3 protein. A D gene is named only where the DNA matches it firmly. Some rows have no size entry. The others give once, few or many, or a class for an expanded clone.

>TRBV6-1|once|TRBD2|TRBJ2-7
TGTGCCAGCAGTGAAGCGCTTCGGACTAGCGGCTACGAGCAGTACTTC
CASSEALRTSGYEQYF
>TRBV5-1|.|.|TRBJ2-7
TGCGCCAGCAGCTTAGGATGGGGCAGGGCGTCCTACGAGCAGTACTTC
CASSLGWGRASYEQYF
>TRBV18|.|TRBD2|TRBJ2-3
TGTGCCAGCTCACCACGCCCCCTAGCGGCTAGCACAGATACGCAGTATTTT
CASSPRPLAASTDTQYF
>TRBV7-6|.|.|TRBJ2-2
TGTGCCAGCAGCACAGGTCGCGGGGCCAAGATCGCGAACACCGGGGAGCTGTTTTTT
CASSTGRGAKIANTGELFF
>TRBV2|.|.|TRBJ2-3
TGTGCCAGCCTCTGGGGGCGAGGCACAGATACGCAGTATTTT
CASLWGRGTDTQYF
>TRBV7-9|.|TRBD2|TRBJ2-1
TGTGCCAGCAGCTCATCCCTTAGCGGGAGGGGGAATGAGCAGTTCTTC
CASSSSLSGRGNEQFF
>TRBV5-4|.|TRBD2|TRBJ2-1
TGTGCCAGCAGCTGGGGACTAGCGGGAGTTAGCTCCTACAATGAGCAGTTCTTC
CASSWGLAGVSSYNEQFF
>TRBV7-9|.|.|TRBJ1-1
TGTGCCAGCAGCGCCAGGGAGGGCACTGAAGCTTTCTTT
CASSAREGTEAFF
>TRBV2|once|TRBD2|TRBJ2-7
TGTGCCAGCAGTGGGACTAGCGGGAGTTTATGGTACGAGCAGTACTTC
CASSGTSGSLWYEQYF
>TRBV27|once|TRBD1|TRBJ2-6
TGTGCCAGCAGTTTAGGGCAGGGGGCGTTAATTTCTGGGGCCAACGTCCTGACTTTC
CASSLGQGALISGANVLTF
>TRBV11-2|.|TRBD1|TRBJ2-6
TGTGCCAGCAGCCCCGGGACAGGGGGCTCTGGGGCCAACGTCCTGACTTTC
CASSPGTGGSGANVLTF
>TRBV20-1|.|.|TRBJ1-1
TGTCAACGGCCAGGCAACACTGAAGCTTTCTTT
CQRPGNTEAFF
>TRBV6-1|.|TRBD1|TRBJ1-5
TGTGCCAGCAGCCCCGGGACAGCCAATCAGCCCCAGCATTTT
CASSPGTANQPQHF
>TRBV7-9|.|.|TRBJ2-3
TGTGCCAGCAGCTTTGGAGGAGTTAGCACAGATACGCAGTATTTT
CASSFGGVSTDTQYF
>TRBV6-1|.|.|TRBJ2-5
TGTGCCAGCACTGGACAAACGGCGACCCAGTACTTC
CASTGQTATQYF
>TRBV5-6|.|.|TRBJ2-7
TGTGCCAGCAGCTCCATAGACAGGATCTACGAGCAGTACTTC
CASSSIDRIYEQYF
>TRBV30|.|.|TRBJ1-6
TGTGCCTGGAGCAGGCGTTCACCCCTCCACTTT
CAWSRRSPLHF
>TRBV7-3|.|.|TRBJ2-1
TGTGCCAGCAGCTCCCTAGGGGTTCACAATGAGCAGTTCTTC
CASSSLGVHNEQFF
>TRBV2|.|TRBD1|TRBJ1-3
TGTGCCAGCAGCCTTACAGGGGAATCTGGAAACACCATATATTTT
CASSLTGESGNTIYF
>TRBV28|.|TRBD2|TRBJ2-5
TGTGCCAGCGTCTTAGCGGGAGCAGAGACCCAGTACTTC
CASVLAGAETQYF
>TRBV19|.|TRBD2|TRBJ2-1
TGTGCCAGTAGTATGGGGGGACTAAGTGAGCAGTTCTTC
CASSMGGLSEQFF
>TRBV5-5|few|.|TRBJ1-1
TGTGCCAGCAGCTTGGGACAGAGGAACACTGAAGCTTTCTTT
CASSLGQRNTEAFF
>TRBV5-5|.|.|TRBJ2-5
TGTGCCAGCAGCTATCCCGGGAGAAGACCTGGAGAGACCCAGTACTTC
CASSYPGRRPGETQYF
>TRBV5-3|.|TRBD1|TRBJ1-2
TGTGCCAGAAGCTTCCTGGACAGGGCCAACCAAGCTAACTATGGCTACACCTTC
CARSFLDRANQANYGYTF
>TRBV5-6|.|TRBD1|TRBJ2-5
TGTGCCAGCAGCTTTTTGGACAGGGGGCCAGAGACCCAGTACTTC
CASSFLDRGPETQYF
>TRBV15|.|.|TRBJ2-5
TGTGCCACCAGCAGACGTCCCCGGGAGACCCAGTACTTC
CATSRRPRETQYF
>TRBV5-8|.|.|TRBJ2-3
TGTGCCAGCAGCGCCGGAGGGGAAATCACAGATACGCAGTATTTT
CASSAGGEITDTQYF
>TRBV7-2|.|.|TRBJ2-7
TGTGCCAGCAGCTCAGGGATACGTGTCAAGCAGTACTTC
CASSSGIRVKQYF
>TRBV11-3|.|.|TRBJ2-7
TGTGCCAGCAGCTTAGGCCCCCAGGGTGAGCAGTACTTC
CASSLGPQGEQYF
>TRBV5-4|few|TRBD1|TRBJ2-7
TGTGCCAGCAGCCTGTGGGACAGGGGTTTCTACGAGCAGTACTTC
CASSLWDRGFYEQYF
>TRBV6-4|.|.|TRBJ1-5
TGTGCCAGCAGTGACGGACTAAATCAGCCCCAGCATTTT
CASSDGLNQPQHF
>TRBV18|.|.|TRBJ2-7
TGTGCCAGCTCACCCAGCGGACTCTCCTACGAGCAGTACTTC
CASSPSGLSYEQYF
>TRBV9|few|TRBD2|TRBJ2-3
TGTGCCAGCAGCGTAGATCAACTAGCGGACCACATTCCCGTCACAGATACGCAGTATTTT
CASSVDQLADHIPVTDTQYF
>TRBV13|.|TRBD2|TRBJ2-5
TGTGCCAGCAGCTTAGCTAGCGGGGCCCCGGGGGAGACCCAGTACTTC
CASSLASGAPGETQYF
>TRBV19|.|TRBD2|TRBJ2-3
TGTGCCAGTAGTATAAAGGGGACTAGCGGGGGGTTCACAGATACGCAGTATTTT
CASSIKGTSGGFTDTQYF
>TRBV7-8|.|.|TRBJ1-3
TGTGCCAGCAGCTTAGTCGGGAGCTCTGGAAACACCATATATTTT
CASSLVGSSGNTIYF
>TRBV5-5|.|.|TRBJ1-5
TGTGCCAGCAGCGCCCAAACAGGGACCAGCAATCAGCCCCAGCATTTT
CASSAQTGTSNQPQHF
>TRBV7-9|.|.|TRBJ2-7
TGTGCCAGCTCAGTTGGGGGCGCCTACGAGCAGTACTTC
CASSVGGAYEQYF
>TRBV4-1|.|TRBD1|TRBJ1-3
TGCGCCAGCAGCCGGGACAGGGGAAGCTCTGGAAACACCATATATTTT
CASSRDRGSSGNTIYF
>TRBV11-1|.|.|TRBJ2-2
TGTGCCAGCAGCCTTCTAAGCGGCCCGAACACCGGGGAGCTGTTTTTT
CASSLLSGPNTGELFF
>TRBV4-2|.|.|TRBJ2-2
TGTGCCAGCAGCCAAGGTCGGGGTAACACCGGGGAGCTGTTTTTT
CASSQGRGNTGELFF
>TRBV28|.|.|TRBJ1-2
TGTGCCAGCAGTTTAGGCCCTGGGGAGGTTCCAGGGTATGGCTACACCTTC
CASSLGPGEVPGYGYTF